A single sample gave rise to the 15 T cell receptor beta chains below, sequenced in a study of early T cells in non-severe SARS-CoV-2 infection listed by TCRdb under 2021. The library was produced with 5' RACE. For sequencing, a NextSeq 500 was employed. Clones were called with MiXCR by TCRdb after fastp trimmed the public reads at Q25, and only in-frame beta chains were retained. Rows with one shared CDR3 protein collapse into an entry with the most common genes and DNA. Across this sample there are 75,000 to 90,000 distinct CDR3 sequences, with roughly 13% seen only once. The top ten clones comprise approximately 1.1% of the sample. Sequencing input: whole blood. The source of these receptors is an adult who was a healthcare worker with PCR-confirmed SARS-CoV-2 infection or an uninfected control (not recorded which).

V and J are TRBV2 and TRBJ1-1; tentatively, D is TRBD1 (6 bases). The CDR3 contains 16 residues. Germline-derived CDR1 and CDR2 are SNHLY and FYNNEI. The V end was cut by 0 bases, the J end by 1 base, with 12 bases between. The chain's CDR3 is CASSEARTDKNTEAFF. The CDR3 coding sequence is TGTGCCAGCAGTGAAGCCAGGACAGATAAGAACACTGAAGCTTTCTTT. Combining the CDR3 with reference TRBV2 and TRBJ1-1 gives the whole variable domain EPEVTQTPSHQVTQMGQEVILRCVPISNHLYFYWYRQILGQKVEFLVSFYNNEISEKSEIFDDQFSVERPDGSNFTLKIRSTKLEDSAMYFCASSEARTDKNTEAFFGQGTRLTVV.

This clonotype was seen only a few times. This chain joins TRBV29-1 and TRBJ1-3; 7 bases match TRBD1. V lost 7 bases to trimming and J lost 4 bases; unmatched junction nucleotides: 4. Germline V CDR1 and CDR2: SQVTM, ANQGSEA. This CDR3 comprises 12 residues. The CDR3 nucleotides are TGCAGCGGTACAGGGGCCGGAAACACCATATATTTT. This encodes CSGTGAGNTIYF.

The J gene is TRBJ1-5, the V gene TRBV27; TRBD1 matches at 12 bases. The junction had 11 bases not matched to a gene; V was cut back by 7 bases and J by 7 bases. The CDR3 extends over 16 amino acids. Germline values: CDR1 MNHEY, CDR2 SMNVEV (reference sequence). The CDR3 is CASTATWGTGGQPQHF. CDR3 nucleotides: TGTGCCAGCACCGCTACGTGGGGGACAGGGGGCCAGCCCCAGCATTTT.

This clonotype was observed a few times. The chain combines TRBV9 with TRBJ2-1; 11 bases line up with TRBD2. This CDR3 is 16 amino acids long. V dropped 4 bases and J dropped 1; count of bases not matched to a gene: 4. The V gene's germline CDR1 is SGDLS and CDR2 YYNGEE. The CDR3 reads CASSPRTSGSYNEQFF. The CDR3, as DNA: TGTGCCAGCAGCCCCCGGACTAGCGGGTCCTACAATGAGCAGTTCTTC.

The sample holds many counts of this clonotype. J is TRBJ2-1 and V is TRBV7-9, with 15 bases identical to TRBD2. The ends lost 4 bases at V and 5 bases at J; junction bases unmatched: 3. CDR3 length equals 16 residues. The germline CDR1 and CDR2 sequences are SEHNR and FQNEAQ (reference sequence). CDR3: CASSSGTSGGHNEQFF. CDR3 DNA: TGTGCCAGCAGCTCGGGGACTAGCGGGGGGCACAATGAGCAGTTCTTC.

This clonotype showed up just a few times. This sequence joins TRBV30 and TRBJ2-5; D gene uncertain. Germline-derived CDR1 and CDR2 are GTSNPN and SVGIG (reference sequence). The CDR3 extends over 13 amino acids. The V end lost 2 bases, the J end lost 2 bases, and 9 bases lay between the germline ends. CDR3 DNA sequence: TGTGCCTGGAGTAAGGACGGTCAAGAGACCCAGTACTTC. It translates to CAWSKDGQETQYF.

This clonotype was counted ten times or more. The rearrangement links TRBV29-1 to TRBJ1-1, with D perhaps TRBD1 (6 bases). The germline gives CDR1 SQVTM, CDR2 ANQGSEA. The CDR3 is 13 residues long. The V end was cut by 6 bases, the J end by 5 bases, with 16 bases between. The CDR3 loop is CSVHFGGRTEAFF. DNA for the CDR3: TGCAGCGTGCATTTCGGGGGGCGGACTGAAGCTTTCTTT.

J is TRBJ1-2 and V is TRBV20-1; perhaps TRBD1 as D (5 bases). V was cut by 5 bases and J by 3 bases, with 10 bases left in between. There are 12 residues in the CDR3. Germline V gives CDR1 DFQATT, CDR2 SNEGSKA (reference sequence). CDR3: CSAYDRHYGYTF. The DNA for the CDR3 is TGCAGTGCTTACGACAGACACTATGGCTACACCTTC.

A word on this clonotype: Relative to the germline gene, one junction end is altered; a read error may explain this. V is TRBV2 and J is TRBJ2-7, with 7 positions matching TRBD2. Germline V gene lookup returns CDR1 SNHLY and CDR2 FYNNEI. The CDR3 is 14 residues long. The CDR3 here is CASREGTIAYEQYF. CDR3 bases: TGTGCCAGCAGGGAAGGGACTATTGCCTACGAGCAGTACTTC.

This clonotype was picked up many times. J is TRBJ1-2 and V is TRBV28; D unclear. The length of the CDR3 is 13 residues. V lost 3 bases, J lost 2 bases, and 7 bases lay in between. Germline values: CDR1 MDHEN, CDR2 SYDVKM. In nucleotides, the CDR3 is TGTGCCAGCAGTTTTTTTGGGAACTATGGCTACACCTTC. As protein: CASSFFGNYGYTF.

This clonotype occurred many times. The chain joins TRBV6-5 to TRBJ2-5, with 8 bases fitting TRBD2. The CDR3 length is 13 residues. With 6 bases clipped from V and 4 bases from J, the junction kept 4 bases outside the gene matches. Looked up from germline, CDR1 is MNHEY and CDR2 is SVGAGI. The CDR3: CASRKLAVETQYF. The CDR3 bases are TGTGCCAGCAGGAAACTAGCGGTAGAGACCCAGTACTTC.

This chain links TRBV12-3 or TRBV12-4 with TRBJ1-2, with 7 bases that match TRBD1. The CDR3 totals 12 residues. Trimming took 6 bases from V and 8 from J; bases not matched to a gene: 6. The CDR3 region is CASSYRQGGYTF. CDR3 nucleotides: TGTGCCAGCAGCTACAGACAGGGCGGCTACACCTTC.

This chain joins TRBV2 and TRBJ2-5, with 7 nucleotides matching TRBD1. Trimming at V came to 2 bases and at J to 4 bases, leaving 4 bases not matched to a gene. The germline gives CDR1 SNHLY, CDR2 FYNNEI. This CDR3 is built from 14 residues. CDR3: CASSERSGGETQYF. CDR3 DNA: TGTGCCAGCAGTGAAAGGTCAGGGGGAGAGACCCAGTACTTC. The full variable domain, completed using reference TRBV2 and TRBJ2-5, is EPEVTQTPSHQVTQMGQEVILRCVPISNHLYFYWYRQILGQKVEFLVSFYNNEISEKSEIFDDQFSVERPDGSNFTLKIRSTKLEDSAMYFCASSERSGGETQYFGPGTRLLVL.

This clonotype was counted many times. The chain carries TRBV7-9 and TRBJ1-1; no clear D gene. Germline-derived CDR1 and CDR2 are SEHNR and FQNEAQ (reference sequence). The CDR3 has 13 residues. Trimming took 2 bases from V and 2 from J, leaving 6 bases between them. Here the CDR3 DNA reads TGTGCCAGCAGCTTATTTTCAAACACTGAAGCTTTCTTT. Amino acids: CASSLFSNTEAFF.

The genes are TRBV12-3 or TRBV12-4 and TRBJ1-5, with 9 bases fitting TRBD1. J gave up 1 base and V 4 bases, and 14 bases lay outside the gene matches. The CDR3 spans 19 residues. The CDR3 bases are TGTGCCAGCAGTTCACTCCGGGACAGGGAAACTGGAAGCAATCAGCCCCAGCATTTT. It translates to CASSSLRDRETGSNQPQHF.